These 19 T cell receptor beta chains share one sample of origin, sequenced in a study of glioma-infiltrating T cells after dendritic cell vaccination. TCRdb's copy holds only in-frame clones and misses some; the assay was immunoSEQ multiplex PCR. Counted here are about 90,000 clones, over 80% occurring once; the ten biggest clones make up 6% to 8.5%. The time point: after dendritic cell vaccination, including at tumor progression/relapse. The sequencing here drew on blood, taken after dendritic cell vaccination. These receptors originate from a human donor with glioblastoma.

V gene TRBV5-1 combines with J gene TRBJ1-1; D ambiguous. V was trimmed by 3 bases and J by 4 bases, leaving 13 bases between them. The germline V gene has CDR1 SGHRS and CDR2 YFSETQ. This CDR3 spans 14 amino acids. CDR3 region: CASSWAGLGTEAFF. CDR3 DNA: TGCGCCAGCAGCTGGGCCGGCCTCGGCACTGAAGCTTTCTTT.

The genes are TRBV6-6 and TRBJ1-6; a weak D match, TRBD1 (5 bases). Trimming took 5 bases from V and 7 from J, leaving 12 bases between them. The CDR3 loop spans 14 amino acids. Per germline, CDR1 MNHNY and CDR2 SVGAGI (reference sequence). As DNA, the CDR3 is TGTGCCAGCAGTCAGGGCATAGACAATTCACCCCTCCACTTT. Translating gives CASSQGIDNSPLHF.

The genes are TRBV6-1 and TRBJ2-7, with a weak D call TRBD2 (6 bases). Trimming stripped 6 bases from V and 2 bases from J, with 17 bases between. In germline, CDR1 is MNHNS, CDR2 SASEGT. The CDR3 has 15 amino acids. In nucleotides, the CDR3 is TGTGCCAGCAGCTCCAGCGGAGCGGGCACCTACGAGCAGTACTTC. It encodes CASSSSGAGTYEQYF.

CDR3 protein: CASSQTPRVDQPQHF. CDR3 bases: TGCGCCAGCAGCCAAACACCCAGGGTTGATCAGCCCCAGCATTTT. This chain uses TRBV4-1 with TRBJ1-5; a possible D gene is TRBD1 (5 bases). Trimming cost V 2 bases and J 5 bases, with 13 bases left between them. This CDR3 comprises 15 residues. Germline loops: CDR1 MGHRA, CDR2 YSYEKL.

This sequence joins TRBV11-2 and TRBJ1-2; D perhaps matches TRBD1 (6 bases). Germline CDR1 is SGHAT and CDR2 is FQNNGV. V dropped 3 bases and J dropped 8 bases, with 16 bases sitting between them. This CDR3 has 14 residues. CDR3 coding DNA: TGTGCCAGCAGCTTGGGGGGGCCACTATTCGGCTACACCTTC. Encoded protein: CASSLGGPLFGYTF.

This clone was detected only once. V usage is TRBV4-2 and J usage is TRBJ2-2; perhaps TRBD2 as D (5 bases). Germline V gives CDR1 LGHNA, CDR2 YNFKEQ. The length of the CDR3 is 16 residues. Trimming left V 0 bases short and J 4 bases short, with 12 bases between. CDR3 residues: CASSQEPSLGTGELFF. The CDR3, as DNA: TGTGCCAGCAGCCAAGAACCTAGCTTAGGCACCGGGGAGCTGTTTTTT.

The rearrangement joins TRBV4-3 to TRBJ2-2; D possibly corresponds to TRBD1 (5 bases). Germline CDR1 LGHNA, CDR2 YSLEER. The V end was cut by 0 bases, the J end by 5 bases, with 13 bases between. This CDR3 has 16 amino acids. CDR3 in amino acids: CASSQDEGHGTGELFF. CDR3 bases: TGCGCCAGCAGCCAAGACGAAGGACATGGAACCGGGGAGCTGTTTTTT.

This sequence joins TRBV7-3 and TRBJ2-3; 9 bases are a match to TRBD2. CDR3 length: 16 residues. Trimming removed 4 bases from V and 5 bases from J; junction bases left unmatched: 10. CDR1 and CDR2 from the germline V gene are SGHTA and FQGTGA. The CDR3 spells CASSSGLAGGGDTQYF. CDR3 DNA sequence: TGTGCCAGCAGCTCGGGACTAGCCGGGGGTGGAGATACGCAGTATTTT.

This rearrangement joins TRBV28 to TRBJ1-2; D might be TRBD1 (5 bases). The CDR3 runs 14 residues. Germline CDR1 reads MDHEN; CDR2 reads SYDVKM. Trimming took 3 bases from V and 7 from J, leaving 15 bases between them. The CDR3 protein is CASSLVRGFGGYTF. In DNA form, the CDR3 reads TGTGCCAGCAGTTTGGTTCGGGGGTTCGGTGGCTACACCTTC.

This chain joins TRBV9 and TRBJ1-4, with TRBD1 matching 9 bases. The CDR3 loop spans 14 amino acids. With V trimmed by 2 bases and J by 7 bases, 3 bases remained unmatched. CDR1 is SGDLS and CDR2 is YYNGEE in the germline V gene. The CDR3 DNA follows: TGTGCCAGCAGCGTTACAGGGGGCTCTGAAAAACTGTTTTTT. It codes for CASSVTGGSEKLFF.

This clone was seen just once. The chain joins TRBV19 to TRBJ2-5, with TRBD1 matching over 11 bases. This CDR3 spans 15 amino acids. V lost 1 base to trimming and J lost 5 bases; unmatched junction nucleotides: 3. Per the germline V gene, CDR1 is LNHDA and CDR2 is SQIVND (reference sequence). The CDR3 DNA sequence: TGTGCCAGTAGTATAGGGACAGGGGGCGGTGAGACCCAGTACTTC. Amino acid sequence: CASSIGTGGGETQYF.

The gene calls are TRBV6-5 and TRBJ2-7, with 8 bases lining up with TRBD1. The CDR3 consists of 12 residues. The germline CDR1 and CDR2 sequences are MNHEY and SVGAGI. Germline trimming cut 8 bases from V and 3 bases from J; bases unmatched to any gene: 3. CDR3 coding DNA: TGTGCCAGCCTTGACAGGGGCTACGAGCAGTACTTC. It codes for CASLDRGYEQYF.

J is TRBJ2-7 and V is TRBV7-2; 7 nucleotides line up with TRBD1. V was clipped by 5 bases and J by 1 base; unmatched bases: 5. This CDR3 spans 14 amino acids. The V gene's germline CDR1 is SGHTA and CDR2 FQGNSA. The CDR3 DNA is TGTGCCAGCAGCCAAGACAGGGCGTCCTACGAGCAGTACTTC. Its protein is CASSQDRASYEQYF.

This chain connects TRBV5-1 to TRBJ2-5; 7 bases agree with TRBD1. The CDR3 consists of 14 residues. The trim removed 0 bases at V and 5 bases at J, leaving 4 bases unmatched. Germline-derived CDR1 and CDR2 are SGHRS and YFSETQ. The CDR3 reads CASSLEGGGETQYF. The CDR3 DNA reads as TGCGCCAGCAGCTTGGAAGGGGGCGGGGAGACCCAGTACTTC. The variable domain in full, with the rest retrieved from reference TRBV5-1 and TRBJ2-5, is KAGVTQTPRYLIKTRGQQVTLSCSPISGHRSVSWYQQTPGQGLQFLFEYFSETQRNKGNFPGRFSGRQFSNSRSEMNVSTLELGDSALYLCASSLEGGGETQYFGPGTRLLVL.

The chain uses TRBV2 and TRBJ2-1; 14 bases are shared with TRBD2. The length of the CDR3 is 16 residues. Germline trimming cut 7 bases from V and 2 bases from J; bases unmatched to any gene: 4. Germline CDR1 SNHLY, CDR2 FYNNEI. The CDR3 coding sequence is TGTGCCAGCACCTCGGGACTAGCGGGGGCCTACAATGAGCAGTTCTTC. It encodes CASTSGLAGAYNEQFF.

The chain is built from TRBV10-3 and TRBJ1-1, with D perhaps matching TRBD1 (5 bases). Trimming pared 6 bases from V and 2 bases from J, leaving 16 bases between. Germline-derived CDR1 and CDR2 are ENHRY and SYGVKD. CDR3 length equals 15 residues. CDR3 nucleotide sequence: TGTGCCATCAGGATAGGGCAGGGCTTAAACACTGAAGCTTTCTTT. Protein product: CAIRIGQGLNTEAFF.

In its sample, this clone was seen once. The J gene is TRBJ2-2, the V gene TRBV18; D is ambiguous. The CDR3 is made up of 16 amino acids. Per the germline V gene, CDR1 is KGHSH and CDR2 is LQKENI. Trimming left V 2 bases short and J 0 bases short, with 10 bases between. The CDR3 sequence: CASSPLTGTNTGELFF. DNA for the CDR3: TGTGCCAGCTCACCATTGACGGGTACGAACACCGGGGAGCTGTTTTTT.

The chain carries TRBV19 and TRBJ1-2; 9 bases are shared with TRBD1. The V gene's germline CDR1 is LNHDA and CDR2 SQIVND (reference sequence). This CDR3 is built from 16 residues. The ends lost 4 bases at V and 3 bases at J; junction bases unmatched: 9. Written as DNA, the CDR3 is TGTGCCAGTAGTAGACGACAGGGGGATCCATACTATGGCTACACCTTC. Translation gives CASSRRQGDPYYGYTF. Filled out from reference TRBV19 and TRBJ1-2, the complete variable domain reads DGGITQSPKYLFRKEGQNVTLSCEQNLNHDAMYWYRQDPGQGLRLIYYSQIVNDFQKGDIAEGYSVSREKKESFPLTVTSAQKNPTAFYLCASSRRQGDPYYGYTFGSGTRLTVV.

V and J are TRBV30 and TRBJ1-1; D gene ambiguous. Per the germline V gene, CDR1 is GTSNPN and CDR2 is SVGIG (reference sequence). Between the trimmed V and J ends, which lost 3 bases and 1 base, there was a span of 6 bases. The CDR3 is 12 amino acids. The CDR3, as DNA: TGTGCCTGGAGAGTGCGGAACACTGAAGCTTTCTTT. It specifies CAWRVRNTEAFF.